One sample yielded the 10 T cell receptor beta chains listed below, sequenced in a study of patients and donors after allogeneic stem cell transplantation. TCRdb independently ran MiXCR on the RT-PCR reads; one entry per CDR3 protein. The table lists about a million distinct CDR3 sequences, more than 15% of them singletons. The sequenced sample was blood, either unsorted or a sorted T cell fraction (not recorded which). Receptors were obtained from a human donor who was either an allogeneic HSCT recipient or a stem cell or donor lymphocyte infusion donor (not recorded which). It is not recorded whose cells these are; they may come from a transplant donor.

The CDR3 sequence: CAISESAAGEIRQETQYF. In nucleotides, the CDR3 is TGTGCCATCAGTGAGTCTGCGGCGGGAGAGATTCGGCAGGAGACCCAGTACTTC. The chain joins TRBV10-3 to TRBJ2-5; 7 bases agree with TRBD2. The V gene end was trimmed by 0 bases and the J gene end by 5 bases; junction bases not matched to a gene: 15. The CDR3 extends over 18 amino acids. Germline CDR1 ENHRY, CDR2 SYGVKD.

This clonotype was found a few times. The V and J genes are TRBV3-1 and TRBJ2-4, with TRBD1 identical over 10 bases. V lost 0 bases to trimming and J lost 11 bases; unmatched junction nucleotides: 7. The CDR3 covers 15 residues. CDR1 is LGHDT and CDR2 is YNNKEL in the germline V gene (reference sequence). Here the CDR3 reads CASSQDDRGPLVQYF. In DNA, the CDR3 is TGTGCCAGCAGCCAAGACGACAGGGGGCCTCTGGTTCAGTACTTC.

This chain uses TRBV30 with TRBJ2-2; possibly TRBD1 or TRBD2 for D (7 bases each). The CDR3 covers 13 residues. V dropped 3 bases and J dropped 6 bases, with 11 bases sitting between them. Germline V gene data show CDR1 as GTSNPN and CDR2 as SVGIG (reference sequence). The CDR3 DNA reads as TGTGCCTGGAGCCCAGGGGGGGCCGGGGAGCTGTTTTTT. As protein: CAWSPGGAGELFF.

The chain links TRBV6-5 to TRBJ1-2; D unresolved. CDR1 is MNHEY and CDR2 is SVGAGI in the germline V gene. The CDR3 spans 14 residues. Trimming cost V 0 bases and J 7 bases, with 12 bases left between them. The CDR3 reads CASSYSGGGVGYTF. CDR3 DNA sequence: TGTGCCAGCAGTTACTCGGGTGGTGGGGTTGGCTACACCTTC.

V is TRBV7-2 and J is TRBJ2-5; TRBD2 matches 8 bases. Germline trimming cut 5 bases from V and 1 base from J; bases unmatched to any gene: 6. CDR3 length: 15 amino acids. CDR1 and CDR2 (germline): SGHTA, FQGNSA. In nucleotides, the CDR3 is TGTGCCAGCAGCCGGGGGGGCTGGATCCAAGAGACCCAGTACTTC. Translated, it gives CASSRGGWIQETQYF. Complete variable domain (other parts from reference TRBV7-2 and TRBJ2-5): GAGVSQSPSNKVTEKGKDVELRCDPISGHTALYWYRQSLGQGLEFLIYFQGNSAPDKSGLPSDRFSAERTGGSVSTLTIQRTQQEDSAVYLCASSRGGWIQETQYFGPGTRLLVL.

In this sample, this clonotype turned up a few times. This rearrangement joins TRBV5-1 to TRBJ2-7; 9 bases are shared with TRBD1. The CDR3 runs 14 residues. From germline, CDR1 is SGHRS and CDR2 YFSETQ. The V and J ends lost 0 bases and 7 bases, in that order; junction bases with no gene match: 5. DNA of the CDR3: TGCGCCAGCAGCTTGGAACAGGGGGCGGGTGAGCAGTACTTC. Amino acid sequence: CASSLEQGAGEQYF.

The V and J genes are TRBV20-1 and TRBJ2-4, with D uncertain. With 6 bases removed from V and 1 base from J, the gap between germline ends came to 10 bases. The length of the CDR3 is 13 residues. Germline V gives CDR1 DFQATT, CDR2 SNEGSKA (reference sequence). The DNA of the CDR3 is TGCAGTGCCGTGACTGCGGCCAAAAACATTCAGTACTTC. Its protein product is CSAVTAAKNIQYF.

This clonotype was detected many times. This chain links TRBV3-1 with TRBJ2-3; 9 nucleotides line up with TRBD1. J lost 4 bases, V lost 3 bases, and 5 bases had no gene match. CDR1 and CDR2 from the germline V gene are LGHDT and YNNKEL (reference sequence). This CDR3 contains 15 residues. DNA of the CDR3: TGTGCCAGCAGCCACGGGACAGGGACCTCAGATACGCAGTATTTT. This gives the protein CASSHGTGTSDTQYF.

The chain combines TRBV20-1 with TRBJ2-2; TRBD1 matches at 7 bases. This CDR3 has 16 residues. Germline V gene sequence: CDR1 DFQATT, CDR2 SNEGSKA (reference sequence). V dropped 1 base and J dropped 5; count of bases not matched to a gene: 10. CDR3 loop: CSARGLQGFGTGELFF. For the CDR3, the DNA is TGCAGTGCTAGAGGTTTACAGGGGTTTGGAACCGGGGAGCTGTTTTTT.

The rearrangement uses TRBV7-2 and TRBJ1-6; D remains ambiguous. The CDR3 extends over 14 amino acids. The V and J ends lost 2 bases and 7 bases respectively, with 9 bases between them. The germline CDR1 and CDR2 sequences are SGHTA and FQGNSA. CDR3 amino acids: CASSLFGRNSPLHF. As DNA, the CDR3 is TGTGCCAGCAGCTTATTTGGGAGGAATTCACCCCTCCACTTT.